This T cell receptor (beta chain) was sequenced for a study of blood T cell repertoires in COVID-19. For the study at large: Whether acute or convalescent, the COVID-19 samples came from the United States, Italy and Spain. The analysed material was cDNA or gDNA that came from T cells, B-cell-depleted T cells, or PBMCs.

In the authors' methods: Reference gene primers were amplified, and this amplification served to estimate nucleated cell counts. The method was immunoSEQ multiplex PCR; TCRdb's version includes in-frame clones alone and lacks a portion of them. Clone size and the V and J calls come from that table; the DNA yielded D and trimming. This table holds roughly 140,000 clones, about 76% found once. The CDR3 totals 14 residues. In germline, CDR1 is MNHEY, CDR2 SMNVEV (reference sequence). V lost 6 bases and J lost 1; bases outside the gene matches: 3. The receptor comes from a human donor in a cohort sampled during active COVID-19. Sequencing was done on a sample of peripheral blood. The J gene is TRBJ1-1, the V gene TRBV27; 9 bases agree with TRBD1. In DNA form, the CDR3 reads TGTGCCAGCAGCCGGGACAGGGAGAACACTGAAGCTTTCTTT. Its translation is CASSRDRENTEAFF.